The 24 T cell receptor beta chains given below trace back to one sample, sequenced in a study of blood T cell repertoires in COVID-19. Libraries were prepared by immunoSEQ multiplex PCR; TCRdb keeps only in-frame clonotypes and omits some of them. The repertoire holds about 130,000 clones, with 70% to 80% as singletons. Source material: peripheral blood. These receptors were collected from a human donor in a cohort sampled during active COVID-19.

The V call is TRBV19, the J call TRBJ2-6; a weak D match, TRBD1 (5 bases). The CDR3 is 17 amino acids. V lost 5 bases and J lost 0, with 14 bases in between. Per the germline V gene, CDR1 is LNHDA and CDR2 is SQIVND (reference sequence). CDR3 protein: CASSQGRVTSGANVLTF. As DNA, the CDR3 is TGTGCCAGTAGTCAGGGCAGGGTGACCTCTGGGGCCAACGTCCTGACTTTC.

The CDR3 loop is CASRPGTGGGGETQYF. Written as DNA, the CDR3 is TGTGCCAGCAGGCCTGGGACAGGGGGTGGAGGAGAGACCCAGTACTTC. The J gene is TRBJ2-5, the V gene TRBV2; 11 nucleotides match TRBD1. The CDR3 runs 16 residues. Trimming removed 6 bases from V and 4 bases from J; junction bases left unmatched: 10. The germline gives CDR1 SNHLY, CDR2 FYNNEI.

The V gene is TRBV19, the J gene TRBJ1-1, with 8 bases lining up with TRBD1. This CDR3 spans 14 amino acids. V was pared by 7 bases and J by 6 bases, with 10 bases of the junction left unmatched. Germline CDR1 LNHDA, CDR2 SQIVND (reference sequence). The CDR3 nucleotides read TGTGCCAGTACGGACAGGGCCGAACGGGCTGAAGCTTTCTTT. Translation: CASTDRAERAEAFF.

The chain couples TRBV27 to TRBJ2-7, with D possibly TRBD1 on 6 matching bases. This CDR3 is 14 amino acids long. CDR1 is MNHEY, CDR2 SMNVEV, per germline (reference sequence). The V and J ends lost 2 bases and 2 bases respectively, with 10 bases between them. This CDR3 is CASSLATGTYEQYF. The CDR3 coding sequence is TGTGCCAGCAGTTTAGCTACAGGGACCTACGAGCAGTACTTC.

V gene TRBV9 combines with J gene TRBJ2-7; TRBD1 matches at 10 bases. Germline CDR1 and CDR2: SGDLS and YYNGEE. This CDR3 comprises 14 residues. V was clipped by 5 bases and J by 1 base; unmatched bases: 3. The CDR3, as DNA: TGTGCCAGCAGTGGGGACAGGGGATCCTACGAGCAGTACTTC. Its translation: CASSGDRGSYEQYF.

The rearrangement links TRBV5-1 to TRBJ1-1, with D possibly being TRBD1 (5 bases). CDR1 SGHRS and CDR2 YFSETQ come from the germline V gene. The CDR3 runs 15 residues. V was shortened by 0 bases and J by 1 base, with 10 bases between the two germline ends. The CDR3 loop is CASSLVGQGNTEAFF. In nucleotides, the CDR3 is TGCGCCAGCAGCTTGGTTGGGCAGGGGAACACTGAAGCTTTCTTT.

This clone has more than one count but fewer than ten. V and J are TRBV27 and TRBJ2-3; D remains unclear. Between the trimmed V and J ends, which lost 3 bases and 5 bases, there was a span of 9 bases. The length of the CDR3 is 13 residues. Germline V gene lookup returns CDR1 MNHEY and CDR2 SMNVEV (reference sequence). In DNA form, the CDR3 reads TGTGCCAGCAGTTTCTTAGTTCAAGATACGCAGTATTTT. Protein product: CASSFLVQDTQYF.

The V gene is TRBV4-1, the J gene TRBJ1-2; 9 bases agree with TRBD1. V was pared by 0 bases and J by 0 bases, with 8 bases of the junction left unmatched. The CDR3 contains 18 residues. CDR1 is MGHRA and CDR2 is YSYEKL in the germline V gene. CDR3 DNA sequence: TGCGCCAGCAGCCAAGAGCGGGACAGGGAATCTGCTAACTATGGCTACACCTTC. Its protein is CASSQERDRESANYGYTF.

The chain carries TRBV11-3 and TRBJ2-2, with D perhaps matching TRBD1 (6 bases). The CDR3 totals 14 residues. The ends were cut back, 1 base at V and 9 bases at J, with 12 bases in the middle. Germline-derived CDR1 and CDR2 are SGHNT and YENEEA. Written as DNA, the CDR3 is TGTGCCAGCAGCTTAGCATCCGACAGGAGGGAGCTGTTTTTT. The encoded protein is CASSLASDRRELFF. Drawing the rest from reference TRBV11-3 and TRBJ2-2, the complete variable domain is EAGVVQSPRYKIIEKKQPVAFWCNPISGHNTLYWYLQNLGQGPELLIRYENEEAVDDSQLPKDRFSAERLKGVDSTLKIQPAELGDSAVYLCASSLASDRRELFFGEGSRLTVL.

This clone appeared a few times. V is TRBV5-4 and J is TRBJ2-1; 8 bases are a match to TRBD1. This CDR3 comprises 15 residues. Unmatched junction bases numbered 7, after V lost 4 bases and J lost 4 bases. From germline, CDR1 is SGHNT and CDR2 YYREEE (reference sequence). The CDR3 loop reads CASSLDRGPYNEQFF. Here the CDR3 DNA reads TGTGCCAGCAGCCTCGACAGGGGCCCTTACAATGAGCAGTTCTTC.

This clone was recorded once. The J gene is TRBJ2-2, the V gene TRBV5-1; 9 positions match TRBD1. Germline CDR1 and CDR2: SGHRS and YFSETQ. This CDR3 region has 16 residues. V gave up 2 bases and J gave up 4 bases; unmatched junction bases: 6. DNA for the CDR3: TGCGCCAGCAGCTTCGGGGACAGGGAAGGCACCGGGGAGCTGTTTTTT. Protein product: CASSFGDREGTGELFF. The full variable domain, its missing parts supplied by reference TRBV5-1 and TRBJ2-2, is KAGVTQTPRYLIKTRGQQVTLSCSPISGHRSVSWYQQTPGQGLQFLFEYFSETQRNKGNFPGRFSGRQFSNSRSEMNVSTLELGDSALYLCASSFGDREGTGELFFGEGSRLTVL.

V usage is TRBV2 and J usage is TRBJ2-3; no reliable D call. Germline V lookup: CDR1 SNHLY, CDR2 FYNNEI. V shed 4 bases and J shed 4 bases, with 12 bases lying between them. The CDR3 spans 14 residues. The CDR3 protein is CASSGAVVPDTQYF. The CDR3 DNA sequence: TGTGCCAGCAGTGGGGCCGTGGTCCCAGATACGCAGTATTTT. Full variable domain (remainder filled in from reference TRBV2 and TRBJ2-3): EPEVTQTPSHQVTQMGQEVILRCVPISNHLYFYWYRQILGQKVEFLVSFYNNEISEKSEIFDDQFSVERPDGSNFTLKIRSTKLEDSAMYFCASSGAVVPDTQYFGPGTRLTVL.

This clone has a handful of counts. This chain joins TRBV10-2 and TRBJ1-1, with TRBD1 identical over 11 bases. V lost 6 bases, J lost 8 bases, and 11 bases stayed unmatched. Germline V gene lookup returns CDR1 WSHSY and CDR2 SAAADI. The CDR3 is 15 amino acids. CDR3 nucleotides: TGCGCCAGCAGAGAACCCGGGACAGGGGGACTAGAAGCTTTCTTT. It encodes CASREPGTGGLEAFF.

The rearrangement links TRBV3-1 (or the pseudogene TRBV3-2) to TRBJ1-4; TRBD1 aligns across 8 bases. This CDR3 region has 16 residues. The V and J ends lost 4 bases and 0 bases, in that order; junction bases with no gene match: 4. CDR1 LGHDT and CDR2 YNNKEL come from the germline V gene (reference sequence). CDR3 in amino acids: CASSRGQGATNEKLFF. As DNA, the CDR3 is TGTGCCAGCAGCCGCGGACAGGGCGCAACTAATGAAAAACTGTTTTTT.

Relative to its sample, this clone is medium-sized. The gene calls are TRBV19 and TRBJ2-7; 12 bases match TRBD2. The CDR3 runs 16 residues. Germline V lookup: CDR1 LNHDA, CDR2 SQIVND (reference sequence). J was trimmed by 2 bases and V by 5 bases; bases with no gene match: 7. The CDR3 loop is CASSPTSGGKTYEQYF. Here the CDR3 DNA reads TGTGCCAGTAGTCCGACTAGCGGGGGCAAGACCTACGAGCAGTACTTC.

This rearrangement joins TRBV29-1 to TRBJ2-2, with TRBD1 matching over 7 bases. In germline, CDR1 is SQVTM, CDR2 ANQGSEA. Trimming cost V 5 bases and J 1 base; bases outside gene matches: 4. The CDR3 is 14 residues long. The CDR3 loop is CSVLGQVNTGELFF. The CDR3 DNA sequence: TGCAGCGTTCTAGGACAGGTGAACACCGGGGAGCTGTTTTTT.

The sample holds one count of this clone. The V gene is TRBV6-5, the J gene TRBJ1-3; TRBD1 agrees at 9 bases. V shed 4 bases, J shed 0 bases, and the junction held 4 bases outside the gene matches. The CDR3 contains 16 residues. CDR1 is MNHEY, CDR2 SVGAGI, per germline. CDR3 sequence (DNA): TGTGCCAGCAGTTCACAGGGGGCCAGCTCTGGAAACACCATATATTTT. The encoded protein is CASSSQGASSGNTIYF.

The CDR3: CASSSGTGGINEQYF. As DNA, the CDR3 is TGTGCCAGCAGTTCCGGGACAGGGGGTATCAACGAGCAGTACTTC. The rearrangement uses TRBV27 and TRBJ2-7; 11 positions match TRBD1. CDR1 and CDR2 (germline): MNHEY, SMNVEV (reference sequence). Trimming cost V 4 bases and J 5 bases; bases outside gene matches: 7. CDR3 size: 15 residues.

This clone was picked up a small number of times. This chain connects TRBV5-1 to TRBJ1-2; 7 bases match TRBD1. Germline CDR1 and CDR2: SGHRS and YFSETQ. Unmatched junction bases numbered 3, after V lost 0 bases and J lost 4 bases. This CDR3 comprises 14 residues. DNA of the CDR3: TGCGCCAGCAGCTTGGGGGGACAGTCCTATGGCTACACCTTC. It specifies CASSLGGQSYGYTF.

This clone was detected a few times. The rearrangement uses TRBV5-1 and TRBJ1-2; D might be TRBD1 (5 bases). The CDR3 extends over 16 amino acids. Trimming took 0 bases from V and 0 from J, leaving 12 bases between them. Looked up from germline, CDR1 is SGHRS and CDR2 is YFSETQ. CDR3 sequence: CASSLGPGGTNYGYTF. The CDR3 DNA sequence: TGCGCCAGCAGCTTGGGGCCGGGGGGGACTAACTATGGCTACACCTTC.

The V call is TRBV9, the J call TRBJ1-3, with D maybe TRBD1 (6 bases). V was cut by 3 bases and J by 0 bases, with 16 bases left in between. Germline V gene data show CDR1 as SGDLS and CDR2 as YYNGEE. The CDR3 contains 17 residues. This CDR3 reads CASSEHSQGLSGNTIYF. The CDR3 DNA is TGTGCCAGCAGCGAACATTCACAGGGCCTCTCTGGAAACACCATATATTTT.

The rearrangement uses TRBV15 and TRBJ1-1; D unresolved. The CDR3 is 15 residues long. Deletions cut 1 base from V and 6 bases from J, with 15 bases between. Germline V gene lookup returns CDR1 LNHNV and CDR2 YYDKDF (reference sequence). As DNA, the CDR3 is TGTGCCACCAGCAGAGCCTATACGAACGGGGCTGAAGCTTTCTTT. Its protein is CATSRAYTNGAEAFF.

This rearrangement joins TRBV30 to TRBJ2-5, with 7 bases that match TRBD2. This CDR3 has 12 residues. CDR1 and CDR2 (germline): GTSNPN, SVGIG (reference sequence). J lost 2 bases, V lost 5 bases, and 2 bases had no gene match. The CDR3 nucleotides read TGTGCCTGGGCCGGGGGGCAAGAGACCCAGTACTTC. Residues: CAWAGGQETQYF.

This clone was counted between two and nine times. The DNA for the CDR3 is TGTGCCAGCAGTGACAGGGCGGGGGCCATGGATACGCAGTATTTT. Amino acid sequence: CASSDRAGAMDTQYF. This chain links TRBV6-4 with TRBJ2-3; TRBD2 might be the D (7 bases). V shed 2 bases and J shed 6 bases, with 15 bases lying between them. Germline CDR1 reads MRHNA; CDR2 reads SNTAGT. This CDR3 region has 15 residues.